The table lists the clone carrying this TCR beta chain with many counts. Its target is not known. TCRdb used MiXCR to reprocess the RT-PCR reads, holding one entry per CDR3 protein. The top ten hold over 10% of the sample, which has 450,000 to 600,000 distinct CDR3 sequences, approximately 7.7% seen once. The source of the sample is a study of response to subunit inactivated influenza vaccine. Study-wide results and caveats: The authors put forward the suggestion that each seasonal influenza vaccination may bring in only a limited number of new T cells.

CDR1 is MNHEY and CDR2 is SVGAGI in the germline V gene. This CDR3 has 15 amino acids. Trimming removed 4 bases from V and 1 base from J, with 13 bases in between. The chain uses TRBV6-5 and TRBJ1-2, with TRBD1 as a possible D gene (6 bases). This receptor was identified in a man between 50 and 75 years old who received an inactivated influenza vaccine. The specimen was PBMCs from blood, collected around 2 years after vaccination. For the CDR3, the DNA is TGTGCCAGCAGTTCCCGGGACACGGATAACTATGGCTACACCTTC. Amino acid sequence: CASSSRDTDNYGYTF.